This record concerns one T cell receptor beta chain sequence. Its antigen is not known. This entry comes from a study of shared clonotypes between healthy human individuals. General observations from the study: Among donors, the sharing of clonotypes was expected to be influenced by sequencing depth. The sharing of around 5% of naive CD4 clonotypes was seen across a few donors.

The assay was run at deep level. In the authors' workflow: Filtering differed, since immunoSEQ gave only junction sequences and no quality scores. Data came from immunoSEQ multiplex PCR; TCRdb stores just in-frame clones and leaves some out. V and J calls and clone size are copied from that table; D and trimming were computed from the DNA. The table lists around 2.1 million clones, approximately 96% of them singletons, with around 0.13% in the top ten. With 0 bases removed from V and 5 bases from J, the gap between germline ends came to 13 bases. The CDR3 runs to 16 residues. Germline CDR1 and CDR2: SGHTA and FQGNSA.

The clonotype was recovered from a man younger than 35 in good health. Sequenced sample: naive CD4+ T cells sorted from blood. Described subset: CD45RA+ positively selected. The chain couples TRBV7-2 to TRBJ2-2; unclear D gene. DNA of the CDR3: TGTGCCAGCAGCTTAGCGCTGATTGTCCGTACCGGGGAGCTGTTTTTT. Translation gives CASSLALIVRTGELFF.